A selection of T cell receptor beta chains follows, all from one sample in a study of sequential checkpoint blockade in melanoma. The method was immunoSEQ multiplex PCR; TCRdb's version includes in-frame clones alone and lacks a portion of them. The repertoire has 23,000 or so clones, 65% to 75% of them found once; the top ten carry around a fifth. Sequenced here: CD8+ T cells sorted from blood (inferred from file names), sampled from a patient given nivolumab and ipilimumab in sequence. All receptors derive from a human donor with melanoma. CDR3s include the opening cysteine and the closing phenylalanine or tryptophan. The D gene is left open where the match is weak. Size tells how often a clone was seen (once, few, many) or the class of an expanded clone, and some rows leave it out.

j_call,d_call,clone_size,v_call,cdr3_nt,cdr3_aa
TRBJ2-3,TRBD2,-,TRBV7-9,TGTGCCAGCAGCTTAGGCGGGGGGGCCGTAGATACGCAGTATTTT,CASSLGGGAVDTQYF
TRBJ1-2,-,-,TRBV2,TGTGCCAGCAGTGTCATAGTGGGGCAGGAGTATGGCTACACCTTC,CASSVIVGQEYGYTF
TRBJ2-3,TRBD2,-,TRBV5-1,TGCGCCAGCAGCTTAGGTTTTGTTTCCGGGACTAGCGTATATGCCACAGATACGCAGTATTTT,CASSLGFVSGTSVYATDTQYF
TRBJ1-5,-,-,TRBV19,TGTGCCAGTACGCCAGGGGTCGATCAGCCCCAGCATTTT,CASTPGVDQPQHF
TRBJ2-2,TRBD2,-,TRBV4-3,TGCGCCAGCAGCCAAGAGTGGACTAGCCTAGCGAACACCGGGGAGCTGTTTTTT,CASSQEWTSLANTGELFF
TRBJ2-5,-,-,TRBV4-1,TGCGCCAGCAGCCACAAAACAGGCCTCCAAGAGACCCAGTACTTC,CASSHKTGLQETQYF
TRBJ2-5,-,-,TRBV6-5,TGTGCCAGCAGCACCCGGGAGCAAGAGACCCAGTACTTC,CASSTREQETQYF
TRBJ2-2,TRBD2,-,TRBV9,TGTGCCAGCAGGGATACCGGGACTAGTGAGACCGGGGAGCTGTTTTTT,CASRDTGTSETGELFF
TRBJ1-1,-,-,TRBV19,TGTGCCAGTAGTATATCAGGACAGCCGAACACTGAAGCTTTCTTT,CASSISGQPNTEAFF
TRBJ1-1,TRBD1,-,TRBV27,TGTGCCAGCAGCCCGGACAGGGGCTGGACTGAAGCTTTCTTT,CASSPDRGWTEAFF
TRBJ1-2,-,-,TRBV28,TGTGCCTCTCAAGGTCCGGACATCAACTATGGCTACACCTTC,CASQGPDINYGYTF
TRBJ2-1,-,few,TRBV4-1,TGCGCCAGCAGCCAAGACTACTACAATGAGCAGTTCTTC,CASSQDYYNEQFF
TRBJ2-4,-,few,TRBV7-9,TGTGCCAGCAGATCGGGTGATGGGGCCAAAAACATTCAGTACTTC,CASRSGDGAKNIQYF
TRBJ1-2,TRBD1,-,TRBV5-4,TGTGCCAGCAGCTCACGGACAGGGGAGTACTATGGCTACACCTTC,CASSSRTGEYYGYTF
TRBJ2-1,TRBD1,-,TRBV7-2,TGTGCCAGCAGCTTAGATGGGACAGGGCACTACAATGAGCAGTTCTTC,CASSLDGTGHYNEQFF
TRBJ2-1,TRBD2,-,TRBV2,TGTGCCAGCGTGGGACCAAAGCGGGGGGAATCCTACAATGAGCAGTTCTTC,CASVGPKRGESYNEQFF
TRBJ2-1,TRBD2,-,TRBV7-6,TGTGCCAGCAGCCCGACTAGCGGGGTTAATGAGCAGTTCTTC,CASSPTSGVNEQFF
TRBJ2-3,-,-,TRBV7-9,TGTGCCAGCAGGACAGAAAGCACAGATACGCAGTATTTT,CASRTESTDTQYF
TRBJ1-2,-,-,TRBV18,TGTGCCAGCTCACCACAACGTGCGGATGGCTACACCTTC,CASSPQRADGYTF
TRBJ2-2,-,-,TRBV6-5,TGTGCCTGTTACGAGGCCGGGGAGCTGTTTTTT,CACYEAGELFF
TRBJ2-1,TRBD2,-,TRBV9,TGTGCCAGCAGTCAGGGACTAGCGGGGGGCCGGAGCTCCTACAATGAGCAGTTCTTC,CASSQGLAGGRSSYNEQFF
TRBJ1-4,-,once,TRBV4-3,TGCGCCAGCAGCCAAGATATTAACAGGGAAAATGAAAAACTGTTTTTT,CASSQDINRENEKLFF
TRBJ1-2,-,-,TRBV27,TGTGCCAGCAGTCCCCGAGGAGGGGTGAACTATGGCTACACCTTC,CASSPRGGVNYGYTF
TRBJ1-3,-,-,TRBV11-2,TGTGCCGGCAGAGATCAGGTCCGCTCTGGAAACACCATATATTTT,CAGRDQVRSGNTIYF
TRBJ2-7,-,-,TRBV19,TGTGCCAGTAGTATAGGAGCTGCGAACGAGCAGTACTTC,CASSIGAANEQYF
TRBJ1-2,-,few,TRBV6-6,TGTGCCAGCAGACCCCGGGGGGACTATGGCTACACCTTC,CASRPRGDYGYTF
TRBJ1-2,TRBD1,-,TRBV5-4,TGTGCCAGCAGCTTGCAGGGGGCGGGTGGCTACACCTTC,CASSLQGAGGYTF
TRBJ2-5,TRBD2,few,TRBV9,TGTGCCAGCAGCGCGGGGGGGGGACTAGCGGGCCAAGAGACCCAGTACTTC,CASSAGGGLAGQETQYF
TRBJ2-2,TRBD1,few,TRBV2,TGTGCCAGCATTATGGGCAGGGGGCTTAGCGGGGAGCTGTTTTTT,CASIMGRGLSGELFF